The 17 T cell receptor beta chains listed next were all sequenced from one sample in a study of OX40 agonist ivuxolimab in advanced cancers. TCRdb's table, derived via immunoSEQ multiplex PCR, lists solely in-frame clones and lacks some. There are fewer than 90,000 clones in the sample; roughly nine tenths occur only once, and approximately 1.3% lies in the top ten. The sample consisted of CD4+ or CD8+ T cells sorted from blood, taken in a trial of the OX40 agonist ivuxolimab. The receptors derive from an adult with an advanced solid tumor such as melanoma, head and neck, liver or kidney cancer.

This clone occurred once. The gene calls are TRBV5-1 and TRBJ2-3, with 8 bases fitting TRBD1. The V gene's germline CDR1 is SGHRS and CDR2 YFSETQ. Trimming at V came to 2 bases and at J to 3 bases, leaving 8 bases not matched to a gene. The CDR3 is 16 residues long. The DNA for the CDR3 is TGCGCCAGCAGCTTCTCTCCTGGACAGGGAACAGATACGCAGTATTTT. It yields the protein CASSFSPGQGTDTQYF.

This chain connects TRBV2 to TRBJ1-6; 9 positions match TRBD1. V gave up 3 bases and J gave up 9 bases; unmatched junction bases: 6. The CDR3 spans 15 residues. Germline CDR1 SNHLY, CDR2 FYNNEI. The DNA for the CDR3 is TGTGCCAGCAGTGAGAGGGGACAGGGAGGTTCACCCCTCCACTTT. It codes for CASSERGQGGSPLHF.

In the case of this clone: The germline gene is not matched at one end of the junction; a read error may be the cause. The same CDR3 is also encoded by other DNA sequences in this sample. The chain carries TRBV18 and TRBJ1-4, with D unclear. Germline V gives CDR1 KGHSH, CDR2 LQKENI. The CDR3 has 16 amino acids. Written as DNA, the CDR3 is TGTGCTAGCTCACCACCGGGGATGGCAACTAATGAAAAACTGTTTTTT. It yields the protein CASSPPGMATNEKLFF. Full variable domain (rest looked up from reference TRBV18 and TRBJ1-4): NAGVMQNPRHLVRRRGQEARLRCSPMKGHSHVYWYRQLPEEGLKFMVYLQKENIIDESGMPKERFSAEFPKEGPSILRIQQVVRGDSAAYFCASSPPGMATNEKLFFGSGTQLSVL.

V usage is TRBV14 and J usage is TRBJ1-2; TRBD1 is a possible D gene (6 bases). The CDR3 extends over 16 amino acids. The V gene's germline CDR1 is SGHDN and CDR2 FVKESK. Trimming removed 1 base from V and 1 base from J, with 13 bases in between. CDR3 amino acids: CASSQGWNRDNYGYTF. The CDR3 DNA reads TGTGCCAGCAGCCAAGGTTGGAACAGGGATAACTATGGCTACACCTTC.

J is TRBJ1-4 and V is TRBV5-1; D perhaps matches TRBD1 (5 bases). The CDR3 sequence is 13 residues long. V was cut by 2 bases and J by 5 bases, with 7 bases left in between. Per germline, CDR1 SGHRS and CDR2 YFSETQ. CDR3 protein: CASSFRDNEKLFF. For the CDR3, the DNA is TGCGCCAGCAGCTTCCGGGACAATGAAAAACTGTTTTTT.

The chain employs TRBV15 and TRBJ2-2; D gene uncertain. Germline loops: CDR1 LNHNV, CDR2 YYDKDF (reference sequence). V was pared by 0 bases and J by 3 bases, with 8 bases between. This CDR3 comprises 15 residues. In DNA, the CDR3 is TGTGCCACCAGCAGAGATTATAGGGACACCGGGGAGCTGTTTTTT. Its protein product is CATSRDYRDTGELFF.

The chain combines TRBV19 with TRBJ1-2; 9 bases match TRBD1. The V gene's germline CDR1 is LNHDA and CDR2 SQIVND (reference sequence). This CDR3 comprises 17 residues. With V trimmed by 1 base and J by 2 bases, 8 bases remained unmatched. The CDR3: CASSIGTPGTGNYGYTF. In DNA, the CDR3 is TGTGCCAGTAGTATAGGCACTCCTGGGACAGGGAACTATGGCTACACCTTC.

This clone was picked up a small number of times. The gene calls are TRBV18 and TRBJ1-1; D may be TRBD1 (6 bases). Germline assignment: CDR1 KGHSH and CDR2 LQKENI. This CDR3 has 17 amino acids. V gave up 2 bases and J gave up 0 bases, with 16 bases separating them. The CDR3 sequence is CASSPARTVSLNTEAFF. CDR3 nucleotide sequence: TGTGCCAGCTCACCAGCTCGGACAGTAAGTTTGAACACTGAAGCTTTCTTT.

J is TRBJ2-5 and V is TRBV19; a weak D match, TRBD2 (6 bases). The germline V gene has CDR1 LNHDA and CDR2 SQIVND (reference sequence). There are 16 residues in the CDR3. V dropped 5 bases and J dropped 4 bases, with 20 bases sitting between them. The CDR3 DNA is TGTGCCAGTAGTGAGGAGGAGGCGGGAATGGGAGAGACCCAGTACTTC. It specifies CASSEEEAGMGETQYF.

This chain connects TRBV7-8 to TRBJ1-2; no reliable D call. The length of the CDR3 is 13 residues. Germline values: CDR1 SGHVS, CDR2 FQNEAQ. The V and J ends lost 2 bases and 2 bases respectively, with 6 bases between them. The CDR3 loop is CASSLTDNYGYTF. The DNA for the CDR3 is TGTGCCAGCAGCTTAACAGACAACTATGGCTACACCTTC.

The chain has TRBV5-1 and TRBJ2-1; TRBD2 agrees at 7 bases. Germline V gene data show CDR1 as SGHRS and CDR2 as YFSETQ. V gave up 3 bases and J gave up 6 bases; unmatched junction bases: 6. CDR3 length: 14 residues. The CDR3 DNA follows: TGCGCCAGCAGCTATCAGACTAGCACCAATGAGCAGTTCTTC. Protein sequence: CASSYQTSTNEQFF.

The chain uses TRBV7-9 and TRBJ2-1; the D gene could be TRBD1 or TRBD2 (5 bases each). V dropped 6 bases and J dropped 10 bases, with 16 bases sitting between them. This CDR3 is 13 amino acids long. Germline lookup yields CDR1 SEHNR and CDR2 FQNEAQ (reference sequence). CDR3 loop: CASRPGSWGEQFF. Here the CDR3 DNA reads TGTGCCAGCAGACCGGGGAGCTGGGGGGAGCAGTTCTTC. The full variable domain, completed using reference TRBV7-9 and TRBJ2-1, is DTGVSQNPRHKITKRGQNVTFRCDPISEHNRLYWYRQTLGQGPEFLTYFQNEAQLEKSRLLSDRFSAERPKGSFSTLEIQRTEQGDSAMYLCASRPGSWGEQFFGPGTRLTVL.

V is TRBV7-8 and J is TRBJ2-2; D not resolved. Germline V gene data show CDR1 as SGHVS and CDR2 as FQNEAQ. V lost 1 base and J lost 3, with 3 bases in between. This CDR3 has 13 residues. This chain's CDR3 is CASSLDHTGELFF. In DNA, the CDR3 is TGTGCCAGCAGCTTAGACCACACCGGGGAGCTGTTTTTT.

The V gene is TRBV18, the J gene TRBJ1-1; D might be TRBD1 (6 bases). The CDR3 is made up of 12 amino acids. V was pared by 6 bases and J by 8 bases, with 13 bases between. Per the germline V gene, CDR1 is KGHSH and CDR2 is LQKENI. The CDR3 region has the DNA TGTGCCAGCTCGCCCCAGACAGGAGAAGCTTTCTTT. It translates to CASSPQTGEAFF.

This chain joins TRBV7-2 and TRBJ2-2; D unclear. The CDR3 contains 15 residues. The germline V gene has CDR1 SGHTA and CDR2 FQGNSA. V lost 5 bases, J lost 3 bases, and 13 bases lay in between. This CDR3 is CASSPRALYTGELFF. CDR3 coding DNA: TGTGCCAGCAGCCCCCGGGCTCTCTACACCGGGGAGCTGTTTTTT.

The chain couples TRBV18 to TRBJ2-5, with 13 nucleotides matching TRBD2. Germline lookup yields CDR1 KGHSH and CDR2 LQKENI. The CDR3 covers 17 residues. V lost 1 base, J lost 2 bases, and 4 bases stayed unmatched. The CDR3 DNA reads TGTGCCAGCTCACCACTTACTAGCGGGAGGGGACAAGAGACCCAGTACTTC. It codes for CASSPLTSGRGQETQYF.

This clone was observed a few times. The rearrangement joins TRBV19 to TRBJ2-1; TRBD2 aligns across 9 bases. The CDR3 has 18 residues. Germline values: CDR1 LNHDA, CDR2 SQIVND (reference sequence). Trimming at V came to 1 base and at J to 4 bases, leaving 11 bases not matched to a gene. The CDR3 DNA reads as TGTGCCAGTAGTATAGCCGGAGAGGTAGCGGGAGTTTACAATGAGCAGTTCTTC. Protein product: CASSIAGEVAGVYNEQFF.